One and the same sample provided the 19 T cell receptor beta chains below, sequenced in a study of blood T cell repertoires in COVID-19. Assay used: immunoSEQ multiplex PCR; TCRdb lists only in-frame clones, some missing. Seen here are about 230,000 clones, less than 85% observed once, and the top ten hold under 3%. Sequencing used peripheral blood. These TCRs come from a woman between 65 and 79 years old with active or convalescent COVID-19.

This chain links TRBV6-5 with TRBJ2-2; D is perhaps TRBD1 (6 bases). This CDR3 is built from 15 residues. Germline V gives CDR1 MNHEY, CDR2 SVGAGI. The V end was cut by 5 bases, the J end by 0 bases, with 10 bases between. CDR3 bases: TGTGCCAGCAGTCGGGACACCCCGAACACCGGGGAGCTGTTTTTT. It translates to CASSRDTPNTGELFF.

The chain recombines TRBV3-1 (or the pseudogene TRBV3-2) with TRBJ1-6; perhaps TRBD1 as D (5 bases). Germline values: CDR1 LGHDT, CDR2 YNNKEL (reference sequence). The CDR3 contains 14 residues. V gave up 1 base and J gave up 7 bases, with 8 bases separating them. Here the CDR3 DNA reads TGTGCCAGCAGCCAAGGGGGCTTGAATTCACCCCTCCACTTT. This codes for CASSQGGLNSPLHF.

The V and J genes are TRBV6-6 and TRBJ1-1, with a possible D match to TRBD1 (5 bases). CDR1 is MNHNY, CDR2 SVGAGI, per germline (reference sequence). Trimming removed 7 bases at V and 4 bases at J, with 16 bases between. The CDR3 length is 14 residues. The CDR3: CASTLVSGGTEAFF. CDR3 in DNA: TGTGCCAGCACTCTAGTTAGCGGGGGCACTGAAGCTTTCTTT.

The chain joins TRBV18 to TRBJ1-4; D remains ambiguous. Germline V CDR1 and CDR2: KGHSH, LQKENI. The CDR3 contains 12 residues. Trimming left V 2 bases short and J 8 bases short, with 6 bases between. The CDR3 here is CASSPVGEKLFF. CDR3 in DNA: TGTGCCAGCTCACCAGTGGGCGAAAAACTGTTTTTT.

This chain links TRBV7-6 with TRBJ1-1; 7 positions agree with TRBD1. The CDR3 spans 13 residues. The junction had 3 bases not matched to a gene; V was cut back by 5 bases and J by 3 bases. Germline assignment: CDR1 SGHVS and CDR2 FNYEAQ. The CDR3 DNA sequence: TGTGCCAGCAGCACTCAGGGGGACACTGAAGCTTTCTTT. It translates to CASSTQGDTEAFF.

This chain uses TRBV5-1 with TRBJ2-2; TRBD2 matches at 7 bases. This CDR3 spans 16 amino acids. Germline V gene data show CDR1 as SGHRS and CDR2 as YFSETQ. V gave up 0 bases and J gave up 8 bases; unmatched junction bases: 10. The CDR3 DNA reads as TGCGCCAGCAGCTTGGCCGGTGGGAGGGCCGGAGGGGAGCTGTTTTTT. This gives the protein CASSLAGGRAGGELFF.

The rearrangement uses TRBV5-1 and TRBJ1-4, with D perhaps TRBD1 (6 bases). The ends were cut back, 0 bases at V and 8 bases at J, with 14 bases in the middle. CDR1 is SGHRS and CDR2 is YFSETQ in the germline V gene. The CDR3 length is 15 residues. The CDR3 sequence is CASSLGAGAREKLFF. In DNA form, the CDR3 reads TGCGCCAGCAGCTTGGGTGCGGGGGCACGCGAAAAACTGTTTTTT.

V gene TRBV19 combines with J gene TRBJ2-5; D gene uncertain. V lost 3 bases and J 4 bases, leaving 9 bases between the germline ends. CDR1 is LNHDA and CDR2 is SQIVND in the germline V gene (reference sequence). CDR3 length: 13 residues. In nucleotides, the CDR3 is TGTGCCAGTAGTATTGGTCCGAGAGAGACCCAGTACTTC. It translates to CASSIGPRETQYF.

The chain employs TRBV6-5 and TRBJ1-1; D perhaps matches TRBD1 (6 bases). Germline CDR1 is MNHEY and CDR2 is SVGAGI. Deletions cut 0 bases from V and 0 bases from J, with 11 bases between. The CDR3 totals 16 residues. The CDR3 is CASSYSGGHLNTEAFF. For the CDR3, the DNA is TGTGCCAGCAGTTACTCGGGGGGGCACCTGAACACTGAAGCTTTCTTT.

In its sample, this clone was seen a few times. This chain links TRBV5-1 with TRBJ1-1; a possible D gene is TRBD1 (6 bases). This CDR3 spans 14 amino acids. The V and J ends lost 3 bases and 0 bases respectively, with 9 bases between them. Germline V lookup: CDR1 SGHRS, CDR2 YFSETQ. The CDR3 loop reads CASSSDRLNTEAFF. CDR3 coding DNA: TGCGCCAGCAGCTCGGACAGATTGAACACTGAAGCTTTCTTT. The complete variable domain, with remaining parts taken from reference TRBV5-1 and TRBJ1-1, reads KAGVTQTPRYLIKTRGQQVTLSCSPISGHRSVSWYQQTPGQGLQFLFEYFSETQRNKGNFPGRFSGRQFSNSRSEMNVSTLELGDSALYLCASSSDRLNTEAFFGQGTRLTVV.

The chain has TRBV24-1 and TRBJ1-1, with TRBD1 matching 7 bases. V lost 6 bases to trimming and J lost 1 base; unmatched junction nucleotides: 7. The germline V gene encodes CDR1 KGHDR and CDR2 SFDVKD. This CDR3 spans 15 amino acids. The CDR3 protein is CATSFYRGRNTEAFF. The CDR3 nucleotides are TGTGCCACCAGTTTTTACAGGGGAAGGAACACTGAAGCTTTCTTT.

This clone was observed once. The chain uses TRBV3-1 (or the pseudogene TRBV3-2) and TRBJ1-2, with 9 bases aligning to TRBD1. CDR3 length: 13 amino acids. Germline trimming cut 3 bases from V and 7 bases from J; bases unmatched to any gene: 3. Germline assignment: CDR1 LGHDT and CDR2 YNNKEL (reference sequence). The CDR3, as DNA: TGTGCCAGCAGCCATGGACAGGGGACTGGCTACACCTTC. Its protein is CASSHGQGTGYTF.

This clone was observed once. V and J are TRBV6-2 or TRBV6-3 and TRBJ2-3; D is possibly TRBD2 (6 bases). From germline, CDR1 is MNHEY and CDR2 SVGEGT. The CDR3 is made up of 15 amino acids. Deletions cut 0 bases from V and 4 bases from J, with 11 bases between. The CDR3 here is CASSYSQRRADTQYF. In DNA form, the CDR3 reads TGTGCCAGCAGTTACTCCCAGCGGAGGGCAGATACGCAGTATTTT.

CDR3 loop: CASSGPVFGGPGANVLTF. CDR3 bases: TGTGCCAGCAGCGGTCCCGTATTTGGGGGCCCTGGGGCCAACGTCCTGACTTTC. The rearrangement joins TRBV9 to TRBJ2-6, with D possibly matching TRBD1 (6 bases). CDR1 is SGDLS and CDR2 is YYNGEE in the germline V gene. The CDR3 totals 18 residues. Trimming shortened V by 3 bases and J by 2 bases, and 18 bases separated the two germline ends.

The gene calls are TRBV5-1 and TRBJ1-2; 7 nucleotides line up with TRBD1. Germline assignment: CDR1 SGHRS and CDR2 YFSETQ. V was clipped by 2 bases and J by 10 bases; unmatched bases: 5. CDR3 length equals 12 residues. CDR3 region: CASSFETGSYTF. For the CDR3, the DNA is TGCGCCAGCAGCTTCGAGACAGGGTCCTACACCTTC.

The chain links TRBV7-2 to TRBJ2-7; TRBD2 aligns across 14 bases. Germline V gene data show CDR1 as SGHTA and CDR2 as FQGNSA. The CDR3 has 15 amino acids. Trimming removed 3 bases from V and 3 bases from J; junction bases left unmatched: 1. CDR3 protein: CASSFGLAGGYEQYF. In DNA form, the CDR3 reads TGTGCCAGCAGCTTCGGACTAGCGGGAGGCTACGAGCAGTACTTC. Based on the CDR3 plus reference TRBV7-2 and TRBJ2-7, the full variable domain is GAGVSQSPSNKVTEKGKDVELRCDPISGHTALYWYRQSLGQGLEFLIYFQGNSAPDKSGLPSDRFSAERTGGSVSTLTIQRTQQEDSAVYLCASSFGLAGGYEQYFGPGTRLTVT.

This clone was detected only a few times. The genes are TRBV7-2 and TRBJ1-1; 8 positions agree with TRBD1. The length of the CDR3 is 15 residues. Germline assignment: CDR1 SGHTA and CDR2 FQGNSA. V lost 3 bases to trimming and J lost 1 base; unmatched junction nucleotides: 4. The CDR3 DNA is TGTGCCAGCAGCTTCCTGGACAGGGCGAACACTGAAGCTTTCTTT. Its translation is CASSFLDRANTEAFF.

This clone was detected only once. Other DNA variants within this sample encode the same CDR3. The V call is TRBV5-1, the J call TRBJ2-5; tentatively, D is TRBD1 (5 bases). CDR1 and CDR2 (germline): SGHRS, YFSETQ. V gave up 0 bases and J gave up 5 bases, with 11 bases separating them. This CDR3 is built from 14 residues. CDR3 loop: CASSLGGPGETQYF. DNA for the CDR3: TGCGCCAGCAGCTTGGGGGGCCCAGGGGAGACCCAGTACTTC.

The V call is TRBV11-2, the J call TRBJ2-1, with TRBD2 identical over 10 bases. The J segment lost 6 bases and the V segment lost 1 base, leaving 6 bases of the junction unmatched. CDR3 size: 16 residues. In germline, CDR1 is SGHAT, CDR2 FQNNGV. CDR3 residues: CASSLGASGSLNEQFF. DNA for the CDR3: TGTGCCAGCAGCTTAGGTGCTAGCGGGAGCCTCAATGAGCAGTTCTTC. The variable domain in full, with the rest retrieved from reference TRBV11-2 and TRBJ2-1, is EAGVAQSPRYKIIEKRQSVAFWCNPISGHATLYWYQQILGQGPKLLIQFQNNGVVDDSQLPKDRFSAERLKGVDSTLKIQPAKLEDSAVYLCASSLGASGSLNEQFFGPGTRLTVL.